This T cell receptor beta chain was identified in a study of T cell clonality in common variable immunodeficiency. The protocol was immunoSEQ multiplex PCR, while the TCRdb copy is restricted to in-frame clones and leaves out a portion. This sample carries 45,000 to 60,000 clones, none of them present only once. This clone came up many times. Sample: peripheral blood mononuclear cells. The sequence came from a person between 18 and 75 years old in good health.

CDR3 DNA (partial): TGCAGCGCCGGGCCGGGACAGGTAGGCGAG. As protein: CSAGPGQVGE. The CDR3 as a whole reads CSAGPGQVGEQYF. The chain recombines TRBV29-1 with TRBJ2-7; 8 nucleotides align to TRBD1. The CDR3 end is not reached by the read, which stops 3 residues before it; the germline J gene fills it in. The CDR3 is made up of 13 amino acids. Germline trimming cut 7 bases from V and 6 bases from J; bases unmatched to any gene: 11. Per germline, CDR1 SQVTM and CDR2 ANQGSEA.